Listed here are 27 T cell receptor beta chains from one sample, sequenced in a study of beta chain features in type 1 diabetes. Study findings and constraints: All four CD4+ subsets of Type 1 diabetes patients contained TCRB CDR3s that were moderately but significantly shorter.

The study reverse transcribed the entire isolated RNA, so it sequenced expressed TCRB transcripts. Repertoires were generated with immunoSEQ multiplex PCR, while TCRdb's copy carries only in-frame clones and drops some. The sample records hundreds of thousands of clones, around 15% being singletons. These receptors have no known antigen. Sequenced sample: naive CD4+ T cells from blood. These receptors were obtained from a man between 18 and 29 years old with type 1 diabetes.

This clone has only a few counts. CDR3 DNA: TGTGCCAGCAGCTTAGTCCAGGGGAGGGACACTGAAGCTTTCTTT. It yields the protein CASSLVQGRDTEAFF. The chain uses TRBV11-2 and TRBJ1-1, with a tentative D call TRBD1 (6 bases). There are 15 residues in the CDR3. Trimming left V 1 base short and J 3 bases short, with 12 bases between. Looked up from germline, CDR1 is SGHAT and CDR2 is FQNNGV.

Remarks on this clone: One junction end does not reproduce the germline sequence, and a read error may be involved. The V gene is TRBV14, the J gene TRBJ2-3; D unclear. Germline V CDR1 and CDR2: SGHDN, FVKESK. This CDR3 region has 11 residues. CDR3 sequence (DNA): TGTGCCAGCAGGCAAGGGCGTACGCAGTATTTT. Amino acids: CASRQGRTQYF.

CDR3 nucleotide sequence: TGTGCCAGCAGCCAAATCACAGGGGGATCTGGGGCCAACGTCCTGACTTTC. Translating gives CASSQITGGSGANVLTF. The chain employs TRBV14 and TRBJ2-6; 8 nucleotides align to TRBD1. Germline V gene sequence: CDR1 SGHDN, CDR2 FVKESK. This CDR3 comprises 17 residues. J lost 1 base, V lost 2 bases, and 4 bases had no gene match.

The chain has TRBV9 and TRBJ2-1, with 7 bases lining up with TRBD2. Germline CDR1 is SGDLS and CDR2 is YYNGEE. The V and J ends lost 2 bases and 8 bases, in that order; junction bases with no gene match: 10. The CDR3 sequence is 15 residues long. The CDR3 is CASSVSSGPSHEQFF. The DNA of the CDR3 is TGTGCCAGCAGCGTTTCTAGCGGTCCGTCCCATGAGCAGTTCTTC.

This chain joins TRBV18 and TRBJ1-1; 7 nucleotides match TRBD1. J was trimmed by 1 base and V by 0 bases; bases with no gene match: 8. The CDR3 spans 17 residues. Germline-derived CDR1 and CDR2 are KGHSH and LQKENI. CDR3 sequence reads: CASSPPKVAGGNTEAFF. Here the CDR3 DNA reads TGTGCCAGCTCACCACCGAAGGTTGCAGGGGGGAACACTGAAGCTTTCTTT.

The table lists this clone with a few counts. This chain joins TRBV25-1 and TRBJ2-1; the D is unclear. The CDR3 totals 13 residues. Germline V gene data show CDR1 as MGHDK and CDR2 as SYGVNS. V was clipped by 3 bases and J by 7 bases, with 10 bases between them. The CDR3 loop is CASSEPNWNEQFF. CDR3 DNA: TGTGCCAGCAGTGAGCCTAACTGGAATGAGCAGTTCTTC.

This clone was found a few times. The rearrangement links TRBV9 to TRBJ1-6; D is possibly TRBD1 (5 bases). This CDR3 comprises 15 residues. Germline V gene data show CDR1 as SGDLS and CDR2 as YYNGEE. The V end was cut by 2 bases, the J end by 5 bases, with 11 bases between. This chain's CDR3 is CASSVSGTNNSPLHF. The CDR3 bases are TGTGCCAGCAGCGTCTCCGGGACTAATAATTCACCCCTCCACTTT.

This clone has more than one count but fewer than ten. This chain links TRBV9 with TRBJ1-6, with D unclear. CDR1 is SGDLS and CDR2 is YYNGEE in the germline V gene. The ends were cut back, 5 bases at V and 10 bases at J, with 10 bases in the middle. There are 12 residues in the CDR3. CDR3 nucleotides: TGTGCCAGCAGTTATTCGGGGTCACCCCTCCACTTT. Its translation is CASSYSGSPLHF.

The CDR3 reads CASSVATGLAGRDNEQFF. In DNA, the CDR3 is TGTGCCAGCAGCGTAGCTACAGGGCTAGCGGGCCGGGACAATGAGCAGTTCTTC. The rearrangement links TRBV9 to TRBJ2-1; 8 bases line up with TRBD2. The CDR3 totals 18 residues. The junction had 13 bases not matched to a gene; V was cut back by 0 bases and J by 5 bases. The germline V gene encodes CDR1 SGDLS and CDR2 YYNGEE. Complete variable domain (other parts from reference TRBV9 and TRBJ2-1): DSGVTQTPKHLITATGQRVTLRCSPRSGDLSVYWYQQSLDQGLQFLIQYYNGEERAKGNILERFSAQQFPDLHSELNLSSLELGDSALYFCASSVATGLAGRDNEQFFGPGTRLTVL.

This clone has just a few counts. The gene calls are TRBV9 and TRBJ2-5, with TRBD2 matching over 7 bases. With V trimmed by 0 bases and J by 1 base, 6 bases remained unmatched. CDR1 and CDR2 from the germline V gene are SGDLS and YYNGEE. There are 16 residues in the CDR3. CDR3 protein: CASSVATGEGQETQYF. The CDR3 DNA reads TGTGCCAGCAGCGTAGCTACGGGGGAGGGCCAAGAGACCCAGTACTTC.

The sample holds a few counts of this clone. The V and J genes are TRBV10-3 and TRBJ2-7; TRBD1 aligns across 7 bases. V shed 3 bases and J 2 bases; nucleotides not matched to a gene: 7. The germline CDR1 and CDR2 sequences are ENHRY and SYGVKD. CDR3 length equals 15 residues. The CDR3 reads CAISEADRDTYEQYF. In nucleotides, the CDR3 is TGTGCCATCAGTGAAGCCGACAGGGATACCTACGAGCAGTACTTC.

In its sample, this clone was seen a few times. This sample also contains other DNA sequences that code for the same CDR3. V is TRBV11-2 and J is TRBJ2-1; possible D gene TRBD2, 5 bases. From germline, CDR1 is SGHAT and CDR2 FQNNGV. The V and J ends lost 6 bases and 4 bases respectively, with 13 bases between them. The CDR3 runs 14 residues. Here the CDR3 reads CASSYRTGYNEQFF. CDR3 bases: TGTGCCAGCAGTTACCGAACGGGGTACAATGAGCAGTTCTTC.

The chain uses TRBV6-5 and TRBJ2-5, with D perhaps matching TRBD1 (6 bases). The CDR3 length is 12 residues. Germline CDR1 and CDR2: MNHEY and SVGAGI. V lost 5 bases to trimming and J lost 3 bases, with 7 bases between them. The CDR3 loop is CASSQGKETQYF. CDR3 nucleotides: TGTGCCAGCAGTCAGGGGAAAGAGACCCAGTACTTC.

The chain employs TRBV5-1 and TRBJ1-2; 9 bases align to TRBD1. Trimming took 0 bases from V and 8 from J; bases not matched to a gene: 8. Germline V gives CDR1 SGHRS, CDR2 YFSETQ. CDR3 length: 15 residues. For the CDR3, the DNA is TGCGCCAGCAGCTTGGCTGGACAGGGGACAGAGGGCTACACCTTC. Protein sequence: CASSLAGQGTEGYTF.

Note on this clone: The junction and the germline gene differ at one end; a read error may be behind it. The rearrangement links TRBV9 to TRBJ1-5; no clear D. Germline CDR1 SGDLS, CDR2 YYNGEE. This CDR3 comprises 14 residues. CDR3 residues: CASCVSLGNQPQHF. CDR3 DNA: TGTGCCAGCTGCGTATCCCTAGGGAATCAGCCCCAGCATTTT.

V usage is TRBV9 and J usage is TRBJ2-4; 8 bases match TRBD2. The CDR3 is made up of 15 amino acids. The germline V gene has CDR1 SGDLS and CDR2 YYNGEE. The V gene end was trimmed by 0 bases and the J gene end by 6 bases; junction bases not matched to a gene: 5. This CDR3 reads CASSVETGGLNIQYF. In DNA form, the CDR3 reads TGTGCCAGCAGCGTAGAGACGGGAGGGCTAAACATTCAGTACTTC.

This chain joins TRBV19 and TRBJ1-1; 11 bases agree with TRBD1. Looked up from germline, CDR1 is LNHDA and CDR2 is SQIVND (reference sequence). With V trimmed by 6 bases and J by 1 base, 7 bases remained unmatched. The length of the CDR3 is 16 residues. Written as DNA, the CDR3 is TGTGCCAGTAGCCCAAGGGGGACAGGGGGGAACACTGAAGCTTTCTTT. This encodes CASSPRGTGGNTEAFF.

This clone was detected only a few times. The chain has TRBV6-5 and TRBJ2-3, with 7 bases identical to TRBD2. Per the germline V gene, CDR1 is MNHEY and CDR2 is SVGAGI. The CDR3 spans 13 residues. Trimming took 5 bases from V and 5 from J; bases not matched to a gene: 4. CDR3 DNA sequence: TGTGCCAGCAGTCCCCGCGGGAGAGATACGCAGTATTTT. It translates to CASSPRGRDTQYF.

This sequence joins TRBV28 and TRBJ2-1, with D hard to call. The V end was cut by 3 bases, the J end by 0 bases, with 15 bases between. Germline V lookup: CDR1 MDHEN, CDR2 SYDVKM. This CDR3 is built from 17 residues. CDR3 DNA: TGTGCCAGCAGTTTTCCCACGGACGTTAGCTCCTACAATGAGCAGTTCTTC. Its protein product is CASSFPTDVSSYNEQFF.

The chain combines TRBV4-3 with TRBJ1-2; D is undetermined. Germline CDR1 and CDR2: LGHNA and YSLEER. Trimming removed 4 bases from V and 6 bases from J, with 18 bases in between. This CDR3 region has 15 residues. Here the CDR3 DNA reads TGCGCCAGCAGCCCACGTCCAGACGGGGATAATGGCTACACCTTC. Translation gives CASSPRPDGDNGYTF.

There are a few counts of this clone. This chain connects TRBV5-6 to TRBJ1-2; tentatively, D is TRBD1 (6 bases). V was trimmed by 4 bases and J by 2 bases, leaving 9 bases between them. Germline CDR1 and CDR2: SGHDT and YYEEEE. CDR3 length equals 13 residues. The CDR3 here is CASSRDTNYGYTF. In nucleotides, the CDR3 is TGTGCCAGCAGCCGGGACACCAACTATGGCTACACCTTC.

The sample holds a few counts of this clone. The chain carries TRBV6-1 and TRBJ1-6; 12 bases line up with TRBD1. The CDR3 sequence is 17 residues long. Trimming took 1 base from V and 7 from J; bases not matched to a gene: 5. Germline CDR1 MNHNS, CDR2 SASEGT. In nucleotides, the CDR3 is TGTGCCAGCAGTGAAGTGCCGGGACAGGGGGCAAATTCACCCCTCCACTTT. Amino acid sequence: CASSEVPGQGANSPLHF.

The CDR3 DNA reads TGCAGCGCCGGTGGCACCGGGACTAACAAGGGCGAGCAGTACTTC. Amino acids: CSAGGTGTNKGEQYF. The chain is built from TRBV29-1 and TRBJ2-7, with 7 nucleotides matching TRBD2. This CDR3 comprises 15 residues. Trimming at V came to 7 bases and at J to 6 bases, leaving 18 bases not matched to a gene. The germline V gene has CDR1 SQVTM and CDR2 ANQGSEA.

This sequence joins TRBV7-2 and TRBJ2-3, with 9 nucleotides matching TRBD2. Germline values: CDR1 SGHTA, CDR2 FQGNSA. With 1 base clipped from V and 4 bases from J, the junction kept 3 bases outside the gene matches. The CDR3 is 15 residues long. CDR3 region: CASSLGSGRSDTQYF. CDR3 bases: TGTGCCAGCAGCTTAGGCAGCGGGAGGTCAGATACGCAGTATTTT.

This clone has only a few counts. The CDR3 DNA sequence: TGTGCCAGCAGCTTAGCGATGCAGGCGGCAGATACGCAGTATTTT. This gives the protein CASSLAMQAADTQYF. The V gene is TRBV11-1, the J gene TRBJ2-3; D gene uncertain. This CDR3 has 15 amino acids. The V gene's germline CDR1 is SGHAT and CDR2 FQDESV (reference sequence). The V gene lost 0 bases and the J gene lost 4 bases, with 11 bases spanning the gap.

Here the CDR3 reads CASSPGTSGAGAEQYF. The CDR3 coding sequence is TGTGCCAGCAGCCCCGGGACTAGCGGGGCCGGGGCCGAGCAGTACTTC. The rearrangement links TRBV7-3 to TRBJ2-7; 13 bases fit TRBD2. Losses at the gene ends were 5 bases for V and 6 bases for J; bases not matched to a gene: 10. Germline values: CDR1 SGHTA, CDR2 FQGTGA. The CDR3 runs 16 residues. The whole variable domain, remainder taken from reference TRBV7-3 and TRBJ2-7, is GAGVSQTPSNKVTEKGKYVELRCDPISGHTALYWYRQSLGQGPEFLIYFQGTGAADDSGLPNDRFFAVRPEGSVSTLKIQRTERGDSAVYLCASSPGTSGAGAEQYFGPGTRLTVT.

The chain employs TRBV19 and TRBJ2-3; the D is unclear. CDR1 is LNHDA and CDR2 is SQIVND in the germline V gene (reference sequence). With 5 bases removed from V and 3 bases from J, the gap between germline ends came to 9 bases. The CDR3 length is 13 residues. CDR3 loop: CASSLDETDTQYF. CDR3 DNA: TGTGCCAGTAGTCTGGACGAGACAGATACGCAGTATTTT.